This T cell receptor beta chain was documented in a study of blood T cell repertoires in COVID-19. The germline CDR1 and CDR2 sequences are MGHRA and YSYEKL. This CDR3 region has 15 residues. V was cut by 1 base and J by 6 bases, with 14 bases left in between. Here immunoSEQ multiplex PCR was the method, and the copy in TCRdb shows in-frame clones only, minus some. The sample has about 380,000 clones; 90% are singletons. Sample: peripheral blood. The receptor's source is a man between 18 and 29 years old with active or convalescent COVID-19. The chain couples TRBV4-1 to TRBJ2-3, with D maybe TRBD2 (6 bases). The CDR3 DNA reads TGCGCCAGCAGCCAAGGGGACTGGCTACGGGATACGCAGTATTTT. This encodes CASSQGDWLRDTQYF.